This entry describes one TCR beta chain. Its antigen is not known. The V and J ends lost 6 bases and 0 bases respectively, with 18 bases between them. CDR1 MNHEY and CDR2 SMNVEV come from the germline V gene (reference sequence). The CDR3 sequence is 16 residues long. Repertoires were generated with immunoSEQ multiplex PCR, while TCRdb's copy carries only in-frame clones and drops some. Of 110,000 or so clones in the sample, about two thirds were seen once. This record comes from a study of shared clonotypes between healthy human individuals. Study overall: Researchers assigned three CD4 naive, three CD4 memory, two CD8 naive and one CD8 memory plate to each donor. Study-wide results and caveats: The donor pool, a small one, limited the genetic and exposure-history diversity represented.

The sequenced material came from memory CD8+ T cells sorted from blood. As for subset: CD45RO+ cells pooled with CCR7-negative TemRA cells. This receptor was obtained from a woman younger than 45 in good health. This sequence joins TRBV27 and TRBJ2-7; D is perhaps TRBD2 (5 bases). The CDR3 loop is CASRVTGSIDSYEQYF. CDR3 in DNA: TGTGCCAGCAGAGTTACGGGGTCTATCGACTCCTACGAGCAGTACTTC.